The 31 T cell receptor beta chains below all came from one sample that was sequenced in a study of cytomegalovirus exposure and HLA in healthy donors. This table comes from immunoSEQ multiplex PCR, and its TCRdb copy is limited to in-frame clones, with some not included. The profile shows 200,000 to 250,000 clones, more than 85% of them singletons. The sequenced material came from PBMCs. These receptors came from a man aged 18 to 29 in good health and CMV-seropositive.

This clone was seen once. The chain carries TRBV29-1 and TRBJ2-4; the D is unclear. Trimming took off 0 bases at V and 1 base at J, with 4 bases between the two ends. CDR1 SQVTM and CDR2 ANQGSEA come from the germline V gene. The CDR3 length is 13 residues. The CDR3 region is CSVEEGAKNIQYF. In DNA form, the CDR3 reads TGCAGCGTTGAAGAGGGGGCCAAAAACATTCAGTACTTC.

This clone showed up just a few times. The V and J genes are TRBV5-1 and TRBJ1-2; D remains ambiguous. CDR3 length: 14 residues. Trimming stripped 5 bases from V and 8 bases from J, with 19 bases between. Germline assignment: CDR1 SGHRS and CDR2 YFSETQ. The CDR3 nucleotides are TGCGCCAGCAGTACGGATCCGGCTGGATTCGGCTACACCTTC. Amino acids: CASSTDPAGFGYTF.

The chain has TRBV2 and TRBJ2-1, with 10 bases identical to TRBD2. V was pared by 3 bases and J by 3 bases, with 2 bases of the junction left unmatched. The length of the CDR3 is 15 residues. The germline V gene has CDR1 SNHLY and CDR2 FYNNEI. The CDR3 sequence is CASSEWTSGYNEQFF. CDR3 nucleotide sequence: TGTGCCAGCAGTGAGTGGACTAGCGGCTACAATGAGCAGTTCTTC. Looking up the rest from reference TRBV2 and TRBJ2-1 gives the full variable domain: EPEVTQTPSHQVTQMGQEVILRCVPISNHLYFYWYRQILGQKVEFLVSFYNNEISEKSEIFDDQFSVERPDGSNFTLKIRSTKLEDSAMYFCASSEWTSGYNEQFFGPGTRLTVL.

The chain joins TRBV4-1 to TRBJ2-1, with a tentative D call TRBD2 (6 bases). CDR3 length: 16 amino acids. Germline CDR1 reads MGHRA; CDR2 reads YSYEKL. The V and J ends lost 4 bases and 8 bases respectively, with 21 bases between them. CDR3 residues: CASSLRLGTVGDEQFF. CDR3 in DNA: TGCGCCAGCAGCCTACGACTAGGGACTGTGGGCGATGAGCAGTTCTTC.

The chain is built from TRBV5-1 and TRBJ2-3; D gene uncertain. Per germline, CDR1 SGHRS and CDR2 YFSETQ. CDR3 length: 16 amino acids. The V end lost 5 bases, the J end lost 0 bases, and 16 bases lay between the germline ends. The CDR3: CASSPTDEPSTDTQYF. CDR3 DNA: TGCGCCAGCAGTCCGACGGACGAACCTAGCACAGATACGCAGTATTTT.

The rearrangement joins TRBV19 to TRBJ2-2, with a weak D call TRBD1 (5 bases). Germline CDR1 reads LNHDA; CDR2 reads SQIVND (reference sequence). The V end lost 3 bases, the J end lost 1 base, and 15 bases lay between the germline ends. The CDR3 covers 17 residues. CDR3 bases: TGTGCCAGTAGTATCTTCCTGGGGCGGCAGAACACCGGGGAGCTGTTTTTT. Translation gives CASSIFLGRQNTGELFF.

The CDR3 protein is CASSLDRGIEQFF. The CDR3 coding sequence is TGTGCCAGCAGCTTGGACAGGGGGATTGAGCAGTTCTTC. The V call is TRBV5-6, the J call TRBJ2-1, with 8 bases aligning to TRBD1. The V gene end was trimmed by 0 bases and the J gene end by 9 bases; junction bases not matched to a gene: 2. CDR3 length: 13 amino acids. Per the germline V gene, CDR1 is SGHDT and CDR2 is YYEEEE.

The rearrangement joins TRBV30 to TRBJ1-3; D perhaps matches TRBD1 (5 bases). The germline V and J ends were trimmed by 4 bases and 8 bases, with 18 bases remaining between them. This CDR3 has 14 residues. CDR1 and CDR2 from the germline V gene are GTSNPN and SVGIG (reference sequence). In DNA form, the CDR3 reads TGTGCCTGGACCAGAGTCAGGGTGTGGGACACCATATATTTT. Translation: CAWTRVRVWDTIYF.

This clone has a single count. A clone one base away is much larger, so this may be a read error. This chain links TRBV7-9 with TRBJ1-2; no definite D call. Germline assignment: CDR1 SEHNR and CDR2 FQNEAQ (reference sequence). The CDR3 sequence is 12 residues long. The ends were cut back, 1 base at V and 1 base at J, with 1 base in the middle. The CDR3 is CASSLDNYGYTF. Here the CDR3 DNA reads TGTGCCAGCAGCTTAGATAACTATGGCTACACCTTC.

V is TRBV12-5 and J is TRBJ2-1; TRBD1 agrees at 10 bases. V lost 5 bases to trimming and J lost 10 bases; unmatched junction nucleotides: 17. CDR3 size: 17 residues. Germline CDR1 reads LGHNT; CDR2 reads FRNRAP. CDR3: CASGPNLGTGDYREQFF. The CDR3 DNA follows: TGTGCTAGTGGTCCGAACCTAGGGACAGGGGATTACAGGGAGCAGTTCTTC.

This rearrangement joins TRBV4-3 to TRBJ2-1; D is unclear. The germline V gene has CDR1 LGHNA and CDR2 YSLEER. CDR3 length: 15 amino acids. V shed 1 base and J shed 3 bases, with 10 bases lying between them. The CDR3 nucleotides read TGCGCCAGCAGCCAAGGAGGATTTGTCTACAATGAGCAGTTCTTC. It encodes CASSQGGFVYNEQFF.

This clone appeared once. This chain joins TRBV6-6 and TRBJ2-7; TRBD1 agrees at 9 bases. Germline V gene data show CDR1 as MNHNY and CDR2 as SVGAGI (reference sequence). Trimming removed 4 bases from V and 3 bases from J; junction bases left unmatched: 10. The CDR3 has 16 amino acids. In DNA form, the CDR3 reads TGTGCCAGCAGTTTCACCCTACAGGGGGCCTACTACGAGCAGTACTTC. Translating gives CASSFTLQGAYYEQYF.

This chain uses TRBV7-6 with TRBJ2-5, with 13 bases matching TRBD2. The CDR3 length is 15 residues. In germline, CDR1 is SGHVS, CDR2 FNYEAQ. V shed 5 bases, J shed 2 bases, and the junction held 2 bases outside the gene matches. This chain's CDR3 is CASSGTSGTQETQYF. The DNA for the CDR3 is TGTGCCAGCAGCGGGACTAGCGGGACTCAAGAGACCCAGTACTTC.

The CDR3 reads CASSETEQYF. The CDR3 nucleotides read TGTGCCAGCAGTGAGACAGAGCAGTACTTC. The chain has TRBV6-1 and TRBJ2-7; D uncertain. Per germline, CDR1 MNHNS and CDR2 SASEGT. The ends were cut back, 3 bases at V and 7 bases at J, with 4 bases in the middle. This CDR3 has 10 amino acids.

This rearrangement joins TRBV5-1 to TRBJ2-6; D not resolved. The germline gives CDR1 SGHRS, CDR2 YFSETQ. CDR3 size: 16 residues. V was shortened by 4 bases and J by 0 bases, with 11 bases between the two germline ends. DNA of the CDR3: TGCGCCAGCAGCGCGGACGGGTCCTCTGGGGCCAACGTCCTGACTTTC. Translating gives CASSADGSSGANVLTF.

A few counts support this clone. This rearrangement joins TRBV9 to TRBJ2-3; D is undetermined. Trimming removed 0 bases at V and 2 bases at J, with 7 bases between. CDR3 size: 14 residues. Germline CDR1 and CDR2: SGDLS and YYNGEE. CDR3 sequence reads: CASSVASPTDTQYF. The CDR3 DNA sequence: TGTGCCAGCAGCGTAGCTTCCCCCACAGATACGCAGTATTTT.

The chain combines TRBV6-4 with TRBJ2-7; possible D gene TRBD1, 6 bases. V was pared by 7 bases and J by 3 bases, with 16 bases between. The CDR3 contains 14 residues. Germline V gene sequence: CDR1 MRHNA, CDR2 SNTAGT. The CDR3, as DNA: TGTGCCAGCACTACCGGGGACACATACTACGAGCAGTACTTC. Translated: CASTTGDTYYEQYF.

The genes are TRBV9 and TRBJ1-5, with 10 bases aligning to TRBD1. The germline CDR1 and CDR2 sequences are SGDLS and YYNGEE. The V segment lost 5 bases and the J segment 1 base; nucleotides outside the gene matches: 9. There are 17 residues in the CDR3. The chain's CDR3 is CASSPGTGVRSNQPQHF. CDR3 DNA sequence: TGTGCCAGCAGTCCCGGGACAGGGGTAAGGAGCAATCAGCCCCAGCATTTT.

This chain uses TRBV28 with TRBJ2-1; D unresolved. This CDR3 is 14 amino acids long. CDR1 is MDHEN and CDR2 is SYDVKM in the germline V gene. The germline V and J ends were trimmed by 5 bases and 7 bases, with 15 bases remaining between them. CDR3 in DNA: TGTGCCAGCAGTCCCTGGGCAGGCCAAAATGAGCAGTTCTTC. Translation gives CASSPWAGQNEQFF. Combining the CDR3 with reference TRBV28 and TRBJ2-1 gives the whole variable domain DVKVTQSSRYLVKRTGEKVFLECVQDMDHENMFWYRQDPGLGLRLIYFSYDVKMKEKGDIPEGYSVSREKKERFSLILESASTNQTSMYLCASSPWAGQNEQFFGPGTRLTVL.

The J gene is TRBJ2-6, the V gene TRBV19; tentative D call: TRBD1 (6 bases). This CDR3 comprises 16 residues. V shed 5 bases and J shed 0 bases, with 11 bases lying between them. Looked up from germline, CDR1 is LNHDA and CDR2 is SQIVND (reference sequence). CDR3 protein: CASSRSDSSGANVLTF. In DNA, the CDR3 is TGTGCCAGTAGTCGGTCGGACAGCTCTGGGGCCAACGTCCTGACTTTC.

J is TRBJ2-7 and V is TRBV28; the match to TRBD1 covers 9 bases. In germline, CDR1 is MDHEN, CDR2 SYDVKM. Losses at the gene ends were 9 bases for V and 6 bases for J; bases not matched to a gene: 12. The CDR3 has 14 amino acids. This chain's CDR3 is CASINRGHPVEQYF. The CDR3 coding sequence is TGTGCCAGTATAAACAGGGGGCATCCGGTCGAGCAGTACTTC.

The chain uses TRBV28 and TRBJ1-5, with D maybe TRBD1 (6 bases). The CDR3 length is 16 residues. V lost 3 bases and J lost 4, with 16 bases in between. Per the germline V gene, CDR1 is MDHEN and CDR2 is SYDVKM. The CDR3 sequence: CASSFPGASANQPQHF. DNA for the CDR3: TGTGCCAGCAGTTTCCCGGGGGCTTCTGCTAATCAGCCCCAGCATTTT.

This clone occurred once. The CDR3 DNA is TGTGCCAGCAGTGAAGTCGGGACTAGGCCCAAAAACATTCAGTACTTC. It encodes CASSEVGTRPKNIQYF. This chain links TRBV2 with TRBJ2-4, with TRBD2 identical over 8 bases. The V and J ends lost 1 base and 2 bases, in that order; junction bases with no gene match: 4. The CDR3 covers 16 residues. Germline assignment: CDR1 SNHLY and CDR2 FYNNEI.

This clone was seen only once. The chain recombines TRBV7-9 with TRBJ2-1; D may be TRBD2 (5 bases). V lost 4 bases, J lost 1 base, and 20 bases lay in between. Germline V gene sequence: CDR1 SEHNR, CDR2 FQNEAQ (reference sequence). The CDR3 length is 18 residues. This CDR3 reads CASSSRWEKARSYNEQFF. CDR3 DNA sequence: TGTGCCAGCAGCTCCAGGTGGGAGAAGGCCAGGTCCTACAATGAGCAGTTCTTC. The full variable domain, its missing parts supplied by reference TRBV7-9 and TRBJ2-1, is DTGVSQNPRHKITKRGQNVTFRCDPISEHNRLYWYRQTLGQGPEFLTYFQNEAQLEKSRLLSDRFSAERPKGSFSTLEIQRTEQGDSAMYLCASSSRWEKARSYNEQFFGPGTRLTVL.

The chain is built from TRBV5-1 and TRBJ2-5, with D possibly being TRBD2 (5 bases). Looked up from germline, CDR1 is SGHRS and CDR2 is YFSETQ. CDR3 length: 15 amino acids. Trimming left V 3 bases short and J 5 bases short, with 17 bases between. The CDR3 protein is CASSSGLLLEETQYF. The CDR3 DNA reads TGCGCCAGCAGCTCGGGATTACTCCTAGAGGAGACCCAGTACTTC.

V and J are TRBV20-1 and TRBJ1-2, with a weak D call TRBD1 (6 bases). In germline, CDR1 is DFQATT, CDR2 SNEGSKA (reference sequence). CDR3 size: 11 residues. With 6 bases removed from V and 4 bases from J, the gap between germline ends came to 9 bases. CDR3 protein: CSATQGYGYTF. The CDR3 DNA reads TGCAGTGCAACACAGGGCTATGGCTACACCTTC.

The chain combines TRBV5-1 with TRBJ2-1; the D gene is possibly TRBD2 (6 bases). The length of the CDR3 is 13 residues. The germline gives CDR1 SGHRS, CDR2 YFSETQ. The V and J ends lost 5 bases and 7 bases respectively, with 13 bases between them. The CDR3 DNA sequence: TGCGCCAGCAGTCTGGGCGGGATGAATGAGCAGTTCTTC. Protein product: CASSLGGMNEQFF.

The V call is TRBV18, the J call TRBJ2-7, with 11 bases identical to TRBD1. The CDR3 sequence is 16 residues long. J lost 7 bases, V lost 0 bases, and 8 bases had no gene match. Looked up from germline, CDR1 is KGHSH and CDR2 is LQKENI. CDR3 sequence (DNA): TGTGCCAGCTCACCACCAGGACAGGGGGCAAATAGGGAGCAGTACTTC. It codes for CASSPPGQGANREQYF.

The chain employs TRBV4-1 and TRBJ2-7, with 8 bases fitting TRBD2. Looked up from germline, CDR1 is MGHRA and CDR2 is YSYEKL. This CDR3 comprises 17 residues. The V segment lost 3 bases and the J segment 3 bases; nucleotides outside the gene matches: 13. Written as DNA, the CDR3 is TGCGCCAGCAGCCACCAACGAAGCGGGAGCCTTTTCTACGAGCAGTACTTC. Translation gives CASSHQRSGSLFYEQYF.

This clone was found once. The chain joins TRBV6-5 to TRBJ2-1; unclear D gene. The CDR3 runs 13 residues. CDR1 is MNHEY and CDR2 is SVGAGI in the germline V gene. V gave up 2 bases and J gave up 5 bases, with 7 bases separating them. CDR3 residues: CASSYEADNEQFF. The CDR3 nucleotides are TGTGCCAGCAGTTACGAGGCAGACAATGAGCAGTTCTTC.

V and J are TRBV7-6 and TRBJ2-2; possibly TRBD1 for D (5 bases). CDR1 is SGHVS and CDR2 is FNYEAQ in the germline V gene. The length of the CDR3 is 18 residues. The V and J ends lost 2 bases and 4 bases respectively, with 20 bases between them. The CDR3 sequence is CASSLKALAGLSTGELFF. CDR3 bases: TGTGCCAGCAGCTTAAAGGCCCTTGCAGGGTTATCCACCGGGGAGCTGTTTTTT.